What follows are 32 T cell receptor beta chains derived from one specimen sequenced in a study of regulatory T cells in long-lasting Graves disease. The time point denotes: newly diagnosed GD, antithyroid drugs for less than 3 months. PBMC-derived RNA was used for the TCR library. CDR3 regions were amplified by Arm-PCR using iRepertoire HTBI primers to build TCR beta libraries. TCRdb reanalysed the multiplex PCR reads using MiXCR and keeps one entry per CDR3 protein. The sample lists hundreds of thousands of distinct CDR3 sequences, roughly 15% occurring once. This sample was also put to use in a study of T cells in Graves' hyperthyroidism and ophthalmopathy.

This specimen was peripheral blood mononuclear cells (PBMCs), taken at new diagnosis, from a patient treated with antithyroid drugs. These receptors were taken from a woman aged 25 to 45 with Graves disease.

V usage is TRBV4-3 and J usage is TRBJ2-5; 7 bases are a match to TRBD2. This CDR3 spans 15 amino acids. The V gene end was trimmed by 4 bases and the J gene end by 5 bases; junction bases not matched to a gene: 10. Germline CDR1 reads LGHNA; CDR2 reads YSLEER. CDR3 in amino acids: CASSLIGAGEETQYF. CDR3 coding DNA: TGCGCCAGCAGCCTTATCGGGGCGGGAGAGGAGACCCAGTACTTC.

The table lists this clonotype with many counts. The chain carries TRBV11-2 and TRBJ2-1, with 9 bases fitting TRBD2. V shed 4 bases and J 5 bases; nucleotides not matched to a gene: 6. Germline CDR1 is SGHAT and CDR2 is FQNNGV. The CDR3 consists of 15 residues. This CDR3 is CASSSGTSRHNEQFF. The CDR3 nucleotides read TGTGCCAGCAGCTCCGGGACTAGCAGACACAATGAGCAGTTCTTC. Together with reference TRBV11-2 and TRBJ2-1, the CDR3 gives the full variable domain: EAGVAQSPRYKIIEKRQSVAFWCNPISGHATLYWYQQILGQGPKLLIQFQNNGVVDDSQLPKDRFSAERLKGVDSTLKIQPAKLEDSAVYLCASSSGTSRHNEQFFGPGTRLTVL.

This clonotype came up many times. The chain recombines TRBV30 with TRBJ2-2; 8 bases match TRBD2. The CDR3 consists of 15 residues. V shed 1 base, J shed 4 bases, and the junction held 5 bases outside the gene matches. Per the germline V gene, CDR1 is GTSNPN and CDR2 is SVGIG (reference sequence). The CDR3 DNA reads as TGTGCCTGGAGTGGAGCGGGAGTCAGCACCGGGGAGCTGTTTTTT. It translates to CAWSGAGVSTGELFF. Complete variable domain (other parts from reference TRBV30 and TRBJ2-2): SQTIHQWPATLVQPVGSPLSLECTVEGTSNPNLYWYRQAAGRGLQLLFYSVGIGQISSEVPQNLSASRPQDRQFILSSKKLLLSDSGFYLCAWSGAGVSTGELFFGEGSRLTVL.

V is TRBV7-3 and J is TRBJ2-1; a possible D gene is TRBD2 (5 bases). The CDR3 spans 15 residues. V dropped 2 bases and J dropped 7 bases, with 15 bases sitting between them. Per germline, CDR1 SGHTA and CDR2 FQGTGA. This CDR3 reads CASSLWALERNEQFF. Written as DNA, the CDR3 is TGTGCCAGCAGCTTATGGGCACTAGAGAGGAATGAGCAGTTCTTC.

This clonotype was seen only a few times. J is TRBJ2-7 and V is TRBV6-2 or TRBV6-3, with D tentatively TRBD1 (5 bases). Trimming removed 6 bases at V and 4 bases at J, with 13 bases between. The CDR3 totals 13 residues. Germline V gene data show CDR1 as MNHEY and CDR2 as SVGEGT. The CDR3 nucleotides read TGTGCCAGCAGGGGCAGGGTAGGTTACGAGCAGTACTTC. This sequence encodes CASRGRVGYEQYF.

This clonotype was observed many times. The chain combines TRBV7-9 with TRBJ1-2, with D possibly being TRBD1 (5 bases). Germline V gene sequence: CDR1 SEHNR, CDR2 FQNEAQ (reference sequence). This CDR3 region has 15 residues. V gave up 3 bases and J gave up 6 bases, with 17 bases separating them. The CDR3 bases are TGTGCCAGCAGCTTTAAGAGTCCAGGGAGGGATGGCTACACCTTC. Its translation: CASSFKSPGRDGYTF.

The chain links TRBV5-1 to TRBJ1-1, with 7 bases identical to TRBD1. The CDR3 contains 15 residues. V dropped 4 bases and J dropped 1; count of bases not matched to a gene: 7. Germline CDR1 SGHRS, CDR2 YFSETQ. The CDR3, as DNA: TGCGCCAGCAGCCGGGGACAGCCTCAGAACACTGAAGCTTTCTTT. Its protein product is CASSRGQPQNTEAFF.

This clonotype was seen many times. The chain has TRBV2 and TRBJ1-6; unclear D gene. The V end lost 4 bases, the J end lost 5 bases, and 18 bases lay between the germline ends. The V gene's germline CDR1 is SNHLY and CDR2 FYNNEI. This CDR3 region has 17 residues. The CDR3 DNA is TGTGCCAGCAGTGGAATTTGGACGCCGGAGAATAATTCACCCCTCCACTTT. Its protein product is CASSGIWTPENNSPLHF.

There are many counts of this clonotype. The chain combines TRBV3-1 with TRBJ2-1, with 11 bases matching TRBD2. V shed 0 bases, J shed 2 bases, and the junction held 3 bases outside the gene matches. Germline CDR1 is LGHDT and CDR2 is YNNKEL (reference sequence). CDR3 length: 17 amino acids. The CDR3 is CASSQDQTSGAYNEQFF. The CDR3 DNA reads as TGTGCCAGCAGCCAAGATCAGACTAGCGGGGCCTACAATGAGCAGTTCTTC.

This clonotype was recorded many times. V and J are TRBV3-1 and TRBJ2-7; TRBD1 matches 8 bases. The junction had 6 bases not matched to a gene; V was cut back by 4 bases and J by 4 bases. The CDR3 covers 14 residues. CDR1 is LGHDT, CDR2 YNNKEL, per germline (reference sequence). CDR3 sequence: CASSRTGYRYEQYF. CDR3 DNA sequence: TGTGCCAGCAGCCGGACAGGGTACCGGTACGAGCAGTACTTC.

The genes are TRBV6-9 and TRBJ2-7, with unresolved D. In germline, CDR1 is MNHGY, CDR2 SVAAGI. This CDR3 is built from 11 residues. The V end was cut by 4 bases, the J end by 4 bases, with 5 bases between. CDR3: CASSSQYEQYF. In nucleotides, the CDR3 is TGTGCCAGCAGTTCCCAGTACGAGCAGTACTTC.

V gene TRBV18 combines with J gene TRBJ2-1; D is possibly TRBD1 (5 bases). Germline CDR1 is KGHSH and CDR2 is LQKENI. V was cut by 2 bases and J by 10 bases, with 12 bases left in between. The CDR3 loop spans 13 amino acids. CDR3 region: CASSPDSLGEQFF. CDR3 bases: TGTGCCAGCTCACCAGACAGCTTAGGGGAGCAGTTCTTC.

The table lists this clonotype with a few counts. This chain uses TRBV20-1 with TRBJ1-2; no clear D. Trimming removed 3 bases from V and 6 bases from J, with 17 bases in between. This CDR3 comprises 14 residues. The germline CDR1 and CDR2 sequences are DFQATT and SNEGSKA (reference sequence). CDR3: CSARDLNSKHGYTF. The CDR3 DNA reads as TGCAGTGCTAGGGACTTGAACAGTAAACATGGCTACACCTTC.

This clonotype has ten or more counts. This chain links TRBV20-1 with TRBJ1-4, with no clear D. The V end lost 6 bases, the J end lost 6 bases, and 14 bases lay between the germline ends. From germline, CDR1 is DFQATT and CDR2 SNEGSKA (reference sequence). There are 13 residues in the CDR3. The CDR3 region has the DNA TGCAGTGCCCGGGCCCTACGTCATGAAAAACTGTTTTTT. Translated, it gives CSARALRHEKLFF.

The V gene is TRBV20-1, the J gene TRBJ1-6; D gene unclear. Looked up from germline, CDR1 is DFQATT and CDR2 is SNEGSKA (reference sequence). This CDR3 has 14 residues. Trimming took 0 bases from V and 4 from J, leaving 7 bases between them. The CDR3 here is CSARDFPYNSPLHF. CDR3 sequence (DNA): TGCAGTGCTAGAGATTTTCCTTATAATTCACCCCTCCACTTT.

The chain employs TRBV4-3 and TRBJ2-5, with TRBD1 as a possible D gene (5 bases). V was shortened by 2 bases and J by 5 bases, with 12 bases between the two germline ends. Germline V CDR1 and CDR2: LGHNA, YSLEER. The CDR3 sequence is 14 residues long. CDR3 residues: CASSQRDREETQYF. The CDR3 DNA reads TGCGCCAGCAGCCAACGCGACAGAGAGGAGACCCAGTACTTC.

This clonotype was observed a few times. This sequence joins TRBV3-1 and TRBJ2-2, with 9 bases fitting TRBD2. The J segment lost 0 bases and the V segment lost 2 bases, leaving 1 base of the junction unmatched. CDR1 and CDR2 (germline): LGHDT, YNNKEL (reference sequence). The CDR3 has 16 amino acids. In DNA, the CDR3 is TGTGCCAGCAGCCAACGACTAGCGGCGAACACCGGGGAGCTGTTTTTT. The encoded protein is CASSQRLAANTGELFF.

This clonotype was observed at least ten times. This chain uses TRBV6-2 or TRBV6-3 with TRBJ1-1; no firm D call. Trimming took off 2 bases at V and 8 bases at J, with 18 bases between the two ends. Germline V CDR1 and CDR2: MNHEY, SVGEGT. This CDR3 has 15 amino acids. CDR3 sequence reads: CASSYALKGSDEAFF. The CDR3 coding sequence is TGTGCCAGCAGTTACGCCCTAAAAGGGTCCGACGAAGCTTTCTTT.

CDR3 bases: TGTGCCAGCAGCCAAGATCTGGGGGTCTTCTACAATGAGCAGTTCTTC. It codes for CASSQDLGVFYNEQFF. This chain links TRBV14 with TRBJ2-1; D might be TRBD1 or TRBD2, each matching 5 bases. The CDR3 has 16 amino acids. V was shortened by 0 bases and J by 3 bases, with 12 bases between the two germline ends. Germline V gives CDR1 SGHDN, CDR2 FVKESK.

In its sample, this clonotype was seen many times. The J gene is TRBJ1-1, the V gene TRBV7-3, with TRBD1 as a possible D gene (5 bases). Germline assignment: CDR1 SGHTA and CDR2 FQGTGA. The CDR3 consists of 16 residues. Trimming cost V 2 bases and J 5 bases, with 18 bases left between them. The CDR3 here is CASSLLWGSLGTEAFF. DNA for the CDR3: TGTGCCAGCAGCTTATTGTGGGGCTCGCTGGGGACTGAAGCTTTCTTT.

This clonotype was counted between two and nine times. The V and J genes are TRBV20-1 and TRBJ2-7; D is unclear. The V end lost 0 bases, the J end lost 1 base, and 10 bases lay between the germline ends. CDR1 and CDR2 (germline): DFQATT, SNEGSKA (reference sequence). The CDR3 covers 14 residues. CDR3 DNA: TGCAGTGCTAGAGATCGAGTTAGTTCCTACGAGCAGTACTTC. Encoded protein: CSARDRVSSYEQYF.

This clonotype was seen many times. The CDR3 is CASSERATLSYEQYF. CDR3 nucleotides: TGTGCCAGCAGTGAAAGGGCCACTTTGTCCTACGAGCAGTACTTC. This rearrangement joins TRBV2 to TRBJ2-7; D remains unclear. V dropped 2 bases and J dropped 1 base, with 12 bases sitting between them. The CDR3 has 15 residues. In germline, CDR1 is SNHLY, CDR2 FYNNEI.

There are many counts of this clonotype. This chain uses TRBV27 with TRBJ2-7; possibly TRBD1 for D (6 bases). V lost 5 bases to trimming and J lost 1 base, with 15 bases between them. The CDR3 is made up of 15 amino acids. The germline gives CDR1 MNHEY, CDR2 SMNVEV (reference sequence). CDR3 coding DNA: TGTGCCAGCAGTAACCTCGGGACATTTTCCTACGAGCAGTACTTC. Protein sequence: CASSNLGTFSYEQYF.

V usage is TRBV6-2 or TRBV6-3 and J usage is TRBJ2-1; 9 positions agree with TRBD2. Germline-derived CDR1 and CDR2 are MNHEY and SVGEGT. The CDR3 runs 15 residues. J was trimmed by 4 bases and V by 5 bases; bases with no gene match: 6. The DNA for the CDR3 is TGTGCCAGCAGTGTGGCTAGCGGGACTTACAATGAGCAGTTCTTC. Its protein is CASSVASGTYNEQFF.

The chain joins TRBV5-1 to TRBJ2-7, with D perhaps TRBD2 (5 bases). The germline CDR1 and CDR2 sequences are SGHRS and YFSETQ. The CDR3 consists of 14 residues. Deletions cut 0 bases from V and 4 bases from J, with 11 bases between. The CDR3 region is CASSLDSSDYEQYF. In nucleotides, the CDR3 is TGCGCCAGCAGCTTGGATAGTAGCGATTACGAGCAGTACTTC.

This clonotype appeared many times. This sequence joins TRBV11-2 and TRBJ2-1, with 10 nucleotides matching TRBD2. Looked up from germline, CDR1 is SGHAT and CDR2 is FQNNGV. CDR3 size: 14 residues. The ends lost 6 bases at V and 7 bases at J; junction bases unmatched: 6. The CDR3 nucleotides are TGTGCCAGCAGTTCTAGCGGGAGTCTAAATGAGCAGTTCTTC. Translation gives CASSSSGSLNEQFF.

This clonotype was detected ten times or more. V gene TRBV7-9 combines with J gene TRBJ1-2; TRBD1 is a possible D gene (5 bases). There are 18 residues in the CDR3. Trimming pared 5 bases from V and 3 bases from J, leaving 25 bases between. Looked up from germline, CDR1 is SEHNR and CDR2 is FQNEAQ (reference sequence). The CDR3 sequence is CASSRPTGPTRFYYGYTF. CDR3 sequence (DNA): TGTGCCAGCAGCCGACCTACAGGACCAACGCGTTTCTACTATGGCTACACCTTC.

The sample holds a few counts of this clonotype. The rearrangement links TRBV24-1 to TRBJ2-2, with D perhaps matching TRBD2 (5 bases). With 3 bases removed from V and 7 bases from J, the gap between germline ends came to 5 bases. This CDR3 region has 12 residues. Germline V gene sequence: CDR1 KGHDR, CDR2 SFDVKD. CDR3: CATSDSGGELFF. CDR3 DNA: TGTGCCACCAGTGATAGCGGCGGGGAGCTGTTTTTT.

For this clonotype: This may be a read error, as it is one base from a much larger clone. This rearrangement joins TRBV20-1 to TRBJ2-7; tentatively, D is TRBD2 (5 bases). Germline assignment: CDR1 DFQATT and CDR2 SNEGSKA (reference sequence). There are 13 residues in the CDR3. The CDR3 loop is CSPHRDASYERYF. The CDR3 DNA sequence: TGCAGTCCCCACCGGGATGCCTCCTACGAGCGGTACTTC.

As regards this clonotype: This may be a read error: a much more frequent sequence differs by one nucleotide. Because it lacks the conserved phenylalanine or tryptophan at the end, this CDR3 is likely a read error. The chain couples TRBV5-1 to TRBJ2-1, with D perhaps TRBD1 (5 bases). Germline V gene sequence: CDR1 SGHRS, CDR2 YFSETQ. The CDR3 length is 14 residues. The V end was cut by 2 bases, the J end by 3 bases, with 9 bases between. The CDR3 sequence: CASSLSGIYNEQFL. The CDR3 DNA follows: TGCGCCAGCAGCTTATCAGGGATCTACAATGAGCAGTTCCTC.

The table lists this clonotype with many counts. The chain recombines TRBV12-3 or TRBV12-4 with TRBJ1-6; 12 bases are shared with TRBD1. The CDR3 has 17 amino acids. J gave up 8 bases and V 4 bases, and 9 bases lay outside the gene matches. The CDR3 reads CASSWSGTGGLDSPLHF. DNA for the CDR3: TGTGCCAGCAGTTGGTCCGGGACAGGGGGCCTCGATTCACCCCTCCACTTT.

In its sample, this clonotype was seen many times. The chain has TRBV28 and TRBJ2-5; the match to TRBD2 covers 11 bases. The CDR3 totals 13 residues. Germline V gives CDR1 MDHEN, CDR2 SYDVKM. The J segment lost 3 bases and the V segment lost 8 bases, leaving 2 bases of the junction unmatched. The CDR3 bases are TGTGCCAGCGGGGGACTAGCGGAAGAGACCCAGTACTTC. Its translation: CASGGLAEETQYF. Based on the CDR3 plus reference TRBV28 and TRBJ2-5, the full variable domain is DVKVTQSSRYLVKRTGEKVFLECVQDMDHENMFWYRQDPGLGLRLIYFSYDVKMKEKGDIPEGYSVSREKKERFSLILESASTNQTSMYLCASGGLAEETQYFGPGTRLLVL.